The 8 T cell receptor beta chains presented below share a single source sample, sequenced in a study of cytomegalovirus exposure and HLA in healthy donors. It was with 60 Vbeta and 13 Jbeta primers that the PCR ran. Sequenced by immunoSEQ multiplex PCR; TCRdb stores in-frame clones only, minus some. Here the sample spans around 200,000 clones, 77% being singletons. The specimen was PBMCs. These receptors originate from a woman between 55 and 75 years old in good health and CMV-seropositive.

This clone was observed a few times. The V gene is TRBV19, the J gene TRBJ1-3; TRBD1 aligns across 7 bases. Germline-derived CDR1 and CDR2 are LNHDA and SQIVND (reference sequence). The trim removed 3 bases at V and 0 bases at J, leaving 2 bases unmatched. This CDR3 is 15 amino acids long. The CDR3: CASSMDRSSGNTIYF. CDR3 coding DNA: TGTGCCAGTAGTATGGACAGGAGCTCTGGAAACACCATATATTTT.

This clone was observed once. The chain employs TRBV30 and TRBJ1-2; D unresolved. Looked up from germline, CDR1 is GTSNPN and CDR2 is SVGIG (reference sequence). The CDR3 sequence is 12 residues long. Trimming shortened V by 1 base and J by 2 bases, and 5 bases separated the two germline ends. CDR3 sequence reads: CAWSDSNYGYTF. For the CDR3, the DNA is TGTGCCTGGAGTGACAGCAACTATGGCTACACCTTC.

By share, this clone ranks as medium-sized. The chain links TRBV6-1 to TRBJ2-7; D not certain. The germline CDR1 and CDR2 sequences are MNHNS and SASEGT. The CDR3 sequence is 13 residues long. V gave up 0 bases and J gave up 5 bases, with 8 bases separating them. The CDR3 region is CASSEAPSDEQYF. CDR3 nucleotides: TGTGCCAGCAGTGAAGCCCCGTCGGACGAGCAGTACTTC.

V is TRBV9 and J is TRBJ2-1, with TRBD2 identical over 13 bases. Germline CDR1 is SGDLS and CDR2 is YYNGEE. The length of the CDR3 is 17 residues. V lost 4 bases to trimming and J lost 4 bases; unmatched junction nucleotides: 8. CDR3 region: CASSLGTSGKGYNEQFF. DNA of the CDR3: TGTGCCAGCAGCCTTGGGACTAGCGGGAAGGGTTACAATGAGCAGTTCTTC.

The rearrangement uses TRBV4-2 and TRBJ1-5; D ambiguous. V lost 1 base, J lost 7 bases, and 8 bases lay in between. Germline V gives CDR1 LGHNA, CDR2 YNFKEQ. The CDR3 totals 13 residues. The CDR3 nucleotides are TGTGCCAGCAGCCAAGGAAGGGAGCAGCCCCAGCATTTT. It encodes CASSQGREQPQHF.

This CDR3 is CSVDTGVNQPQHF. The CDR3 coding sequence is TGCAGCGTCGATACAGGGGTTAATCAGCCCCAGCATTTT. The rearrangement joins TRBV29-1 to TRBJ1-5; 7 bases agree with TRBD1. CDR3 length: 13 amino acids. Germline loops: CDR1 SQVTM, CDR2 ANQGSEA. V lost 6 bases and J lost 4; bases outside the gene matches: 6.

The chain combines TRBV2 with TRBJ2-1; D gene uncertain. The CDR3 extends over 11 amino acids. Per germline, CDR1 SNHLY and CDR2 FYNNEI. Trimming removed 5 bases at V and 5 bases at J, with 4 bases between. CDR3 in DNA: TGTGCCAGCAGTTTAGACAATGAGCAGTTCTTC. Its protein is CASSLDNEQFF. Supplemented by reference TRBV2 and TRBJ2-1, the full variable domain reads EPEVTQTPSHQVTQMGQEVILRCVPISNHLYFYWYRQILGQKVEFLVSFYNNEISEKSEIFDDQFSVERPDGSNFTLKIRSTKLEDSAMYFCASSLDNEQFFGPGTRLTVL.

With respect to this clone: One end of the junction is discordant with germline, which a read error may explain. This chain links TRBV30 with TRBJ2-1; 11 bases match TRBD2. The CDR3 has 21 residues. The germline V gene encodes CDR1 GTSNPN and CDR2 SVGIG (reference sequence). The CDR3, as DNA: TGTGCCTGGAGGGGGGGTGTGGGGGCAGGCATTAGCGGGAGGGCCTATAATGAGCAGTTCTTC. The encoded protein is CAWRGGVGAGISGRAYNEQFF.